These 32 T cell receptor beta chains were sequenced from one sample in a study of blood T cell repertoires in COVID-19 (TCRdb year 2020). The library relied on the immunoSEQ multiplex PCR assay. This is the immuneACCESS table as TCRdb keeps it, with only in-frame sequences that have V and J called. A part of the clones is gone; compared with another copy, unresolved V genes explain less than half, and the rest is unexplained. This sample gives 210,000 or so clones in total; around 84% of them show up just once. About 4.3% of the sample lies in the top ten. The source material was PBMCs or T cells enriched from blood (not recorded which). The receptors derive from a man younger than 45 with acute COVID-19.

V gene TRBV10-1 combines with J gene TRBJ2-6, with 8 bases matching TRBD1. The V gene's germline CDR1 is WNHNN and CDR2 SYGVQD (reference sequence). The V segment lost 7 bases and the J segment 0 bases; nucleotides outside the gene matches: 8. This CDR3 region has 17 residues. The CDR3 spells CASKEGQGTSGANVLTF. The CDR3 nucleotides are TGCGCCAGCAAAGAAGGACAGGGAACCTCTGGGGCCAACGTCCTGACTTTC.

This chain connects TRBV9 to TRBJ1-3; 8 positions agree with TRBD1. CDR3 size: 16 residues. V dropped 0 bases and J dropped 4; count of bases not matched to a gene: 6. In germline, CDR1 is SGDLS, CDR2 YYNGEE. The CDR3 DNA is TGTGCCAGCAGCGTAGCTAGTCAGGGGGCGGGAAACACCATATATTTT. It specifies CASSVASQGAGNTIYF.

This sequence joins TRBV5-4 and TRBJ2-7; D is ambiguous. The CDR3 consists of 12 residues. Per germline, CDR1 SGHNT and CDR2 YYREEE (reference sequence). The ends were cut back, 0 bases at V and 7 bases at J, with 8 bases in the middle. The CDR3 region has the DNA TGTGCCAGCAGCTTGGATATCGGGGAGCAGTACTTC. Encoded protein: CASSLDIGEQYF.

This clone occurred a few times. The chain combines TRBV6-5 with TRBJ1-6, with a tentative D call TRBD1 (5 bases). CDR1 and CDR2 from the germline V gene are MNHEY and SVGAGI. Trimming pared 2 bases from V and 9 bases from J, leaving 8 bases between. This CDR3 comprises 13 residues. In DNA, the CDR3 is TGTGCCAGCAGTTACATGGGGGGTTCACCCCTCCACTTT. Its protein product is CASSYMGGSPLHF.

This chain uses TRBV6-5 with TRBJ1-4, with 10 bases matching TRBD1. V shed 5 bases and J 8 bases; nucleotides not matched to a gene: 8. The CDR3 extends over 15 amino acids. Germline V CDR1 and CDR2: MNHEY, SVGAGI. In DNA form, the CDR3 reads TGTGCCAGCAGTCCGACCGGGACAGGGGCGGAAAAACTGTTTTTT. Its translation is CASSPTGTGAEKLFF.

Comments on this clone: One end of the junction fails to match germline, which may point to a read error. The chain combines TRBV28 with TRBJ1-2, with D hard to call. This CDR3 comprises 10 residues. The germline V gene encodes CDR1 MDHEN and CDR2 SYDVKM. CDR3 region: CASGLALYTF. CDR3 sequence (DNA): TGTGCCAGCGGTTTGGCCCTCTACACCTTC.

The chain links TRBV5-1 to TRBJ1-5; 8 bases fit TRBD1. The CDR3 sequence is 13 residues long. CDR1 SGHRS and CDR2 YFSETQ come from the germline V gene. Trimming removed 5 bases from V and 5 bases from J; junction bases left unmatched: 3. The CDR3 coding sequence is TGCGCCAGCAGGACAGGGGAACATCAGCCCCAGCATTTT. Amino acids: CASRTGEHQPQHF.

This CDR3 is CASSVGRGATEAFF. The CDR3 nucleotides are TGTGCCAGCAGCGTAGGCAGGGGGGCTACTGAAGCTTTCTTT. This chain joins TRBV9 and TRBJ1-1, with TRBD1 matching over 7 bases. The CDR3 is made up of 14 amino acids. Germline trimming cut 0 bases from V and 5 bases from J; bases unmatched to any gene: 4. Germline CDR1 reads SGDLS; CDR2 reads YYNGEE. Variable domain in full (rest from reference TRBV9 and TRBJ1-1): DSGVTQTPKHLITATGQRVTLRCSPRSGDLSVYWYQQSLDQGLQFLIQYYNGEERAKGNILERFSAQQFPDLHSELNLSSLELGDSALYFCASSVGRGATEAFFGQGTRLTVV.

The V gene is TRBV4-2, the J gene TRBJ1-4; 9 bases line up with TRBD1. J was trimmed by 8 bases and V by 1 base; bases with no gene match: 8. This CDR3 region has 16 residues. Germline V gene lookup returns CDR1 LGHNA and CDR2 YNFKEQ. CDR3 loop: CASSQGWGTGNEKLFF. CDR3 DNA: TGTGCCAGCAGCCAAGGGTGGGGGACAGGGAACGAAAAACTGTTTTTT.

The rearrangement links TRBV6-5 to TRBJ1-2; TRBD1 matches 11 bases. Germline CDR1 and CDR2: MNHEY and SVGAGI. Trimming took 5 bases from V and 6 from J; bases not matched to a gene: 8. CDR3 size: 15 residues. CDR3 amino acids: CASSPWGQGGDGYTF. CDR3 sequence (DNA): TGTGCCAGCAGTCCGTGGGGACAGGGGGGCGATGGCTACACCTTC.

This clone was seen a handful of times. The V gene is TRBV29-1, the J gene TRBJ1-2; 7 bases are a match to TRBD1. CDR1 and CDR2 (germline): SQVTM, ANQGSEA. The J segment lost 3 bases and the V segment lost 6 bases, leaving 7 bases of the junction unmatched. The CDR3 runs to 13 residues. The CDR3 DNA is TGCAGCGTGGGCGGCGGGACAGACTATGGCTACACCTTC. This translates into CSVGGGTDYGYTF. The whole variable domain, remainder taken from reference TRBV29-1 and TRBJ1-2, is SAVISQKPSRDICQRGTSLTIQCQVDSQVTMMFWYRQQPGQSLTLIATANQGSEATYESGFVIDKFPISRPNLTFSTLTVSNMSPEDSSIYLCSVGGGTDYGYTFGSGTRLTVV.

This chain uses TRBV5-1 with TRBJ2-5, with a tentative D call TRBD2 (5 bases). CDR3 size: 13 residues. Germline loops: CDR1 SGHRS, CDR2 YFSETQ. With 6 bases removed from V and 1 base from J, the gap between germline ends came to 10 bases. CDR3 sequence: CASTRGFQETQYF. DNA of the CDR3: TGCGCCAGCACCCGGGGATTCCAAGAGACCCAGTACTTC.

The chain links TRBV12-5 to TRBJ2-3; 7 bases match TRBD1. The CDR3 contains 14 residues. J gave up 4 bases and V 1 base, and 2 bases lay outside the gene matches. Germline V CDR1 and CDR2: LGHNT, FRNRAP. CDR3 DNA sequence: TGTGCTAGTGGTTTGGGACAGGGAGCAGATACGCAGTATTTT. It codes for CASGLGQGADTQYF. Based on the CDR3 plus reference TRBV12-5 and TRBJ2-3, the full variable domain is DARVTQTPRHKVTEMGQEVTMRCQPILGHNTVFWYRQTMMQGLELLAYFRNRAPLDDSGMPKDRFSAEMPDATLATLKIQPSEPRDSAVYFCASGLGQGADTQYFGPGTRLTVL.

In its sample, this clone was seen once. The rearrangement uses TRBV11-2 and TRBJ1-1; D not certain. The V and J ends lost 1 base and 5 bases respectively, with 14 bases between them. The CDR3 runs to 15 residues. The germline V gene encodes CDR1 SGHAT and CDR2 FQNNGV. Here the CDR3 DNA reads TGTGCCAGCAGCTTAGGGGTGAGAGGAGAAACTGAAGCTTTCTTT. This translates into CASSLGVRGETEAFF.

The V and J genes are TRBV12-5 and TRBJ1-3; D gene unclear. Germline-derived CDR1 and CDR2 are LGHNT and FRNRAP. The CDR3 has 14 amino acids. The ends were cut back, 6 bases at V and 0 bases at J, with 9 bases in the middle. The CDR3 DNA reads TGTGCTAGTGGCCCCGGAGGCTCTGGAAACACCATATATTTT. Translated, it gives CASGPGGSGNTIYF. Full variable domain (rest looked up from reference TRBV12-5 and TRBJ1-3): DARVTQTPRHKVTEMGQEVTMRCQPILGHNTVFWYRQTMMQGLELLAYFRNRAPLDDSGMPKDRFSAEMPDATLATLKIQPSEPRDSAVYFCASGPGGSGNTIYFGEGSWLTVV.

J is TRBJ2-7 and V is TRBV3-1 (or the pseudogene TRBV3-2), with D possibly being TRBD2 (6 bases). The V gene's germline CDR1 is LGHDT and CDR2 YNNKEL (reference sequence). Trimming removed 4 bases at V and 9 bases at J, with 16 bases between. There are 13 residues in the CDR3. Here the CDR3 DNA reads TGTGCCAGCAGCCCCCGGCTAGCGTTATGGCAGTACTTC. Encoded protein: CASSPRLALWQYF.

The V and J genes are TRBV11-2 and TRBJ2-5, with D tentatively TRBD2 (6 bases). The germline CDR1 and CDR2 sequences are SGHAT and FQNNGV. The ends were cut back, 6 bases at V and 3 bases at J, with 17 bases in the middle. The CDR3 is 15 residues long. CDR3 nucleotides: TGTGCCAGCAGTCTCATAGCGGAAAGCAAAGAGACCCAGTACTTC. It yields the protein CASSLIAESKETQYF. The variable domain in full, completed from reference TRBV11-2 and TRBJ2-5, reads EAGVAQSPRYKIIEKRQSVAFWCNPISGHATLYWYQQILGQGPKLLIQFQNNGVVDDSQLPKDRFSAERLKGVDSTLKIQPAKLEDSAVYLCASSLIAESKETQYFGPGTRLLVL.

This clone has only one observation. CDR3 amino acids: CASSIGQGFGYTF. The CDR3 bases are TGTGCCAGCAGTATAGGACAGGGATTTGGCTACACCTTC. The chain employs TRBV6-5 and TRBJ1-2, with TRBD1 identical over 8 bases. The CDR3 sequence is 13 residues long. Trimming removed 5 bases from V and 7 bases from J; junction bases left unmatched: 6. Looked up from germline, CDR1 is MNHEY and CDR2 is SVGAGI.

The chain is built from TRBV27 and TRBJ2-6; D ambiguous. This CDR3 has 14 residues. Germline CDR1 is MNHEY and CDR2 is SMNVEV (reference sequence). V dropped 6 bases and J dropped 4 bases, with 10 bases sitting between them. The CDR3 bases are TGTGCCAGCAGCCTAGATACGGGGGCCAACGTCCTGACTTTC. Encoded protein: CASSLDTGANVLTF.

The chain carries TRBV28 and TRBJ2-7; a possible D gene is TRBD2 (5 bases). V was shortened by 3 bases and J by 2 bases, with 8 bases between the two germline ends. Germline CDR1 and CDR2: MDHEN and SYDVKM. The CDR3 is made up of 13 amino acids. The CDR3 nucleotides are TGTGCCAGCAGTTTTGGGAGAACCTACGAGCAGTACTTC. The encoded protein is CASSFGRTYEQYF.

V usage is TRBV29-1 and J usage is TRBJ1-2, with 7 bases lining up with TRBD1. V lost 7 bases to trimming and J lost 6 bases; unmatched junction nucleotides: 8. Germline V gene sequence: CDR1 SQVTM, CDR2 ANQGSEA. CDR3 size: 12 residues. The CDR3: CSAVTGSDGYTF. As DNA, the CDR3 is TGCAGCGCCGTGACAGGGTCGGATGGCTACACCTTC.

The J gene is TRBJ1-4, the V gene TRBV5-1, with 8 bases lining up with TRBD1. J lost 4 bases, V lost 0 bases, and 2 bases had no gene match. The germline V gene has CDR1 SGHRS and CDR2 YFSETQ. The CDR3 length is 15 residues. CDR3 sequence (DNA): TGCGCCAGCAGCTTGGGGACAGGGTTTAATGAAAAACTGTTTTTT. Translation gives CASSLGTGFNEKLFF.

The chain employs TRBV5-1 and TRBJ1-1, with 7 bases aligning to TRBD1. In germline, CDR1 is SGHRS, CDR2 YFSETQ. This CDR3 contains 16 residues. The junction had 14 bases not matched to a gene; V was cut back by 2 bases and J by 7 bases. The chain's CDR3 is CASSLTGQASIYEAFF. In DNA form, the CDR3 reads TGCGCCAGCAGCTTAACCGGACAGGCGTCGATCTATGAAGCTTTCTTT.

This clone occurred many times. This chain joins TRBV2 and TRBJ1-1; the D gene is possibly TRBD1 (5 bases). The germline V gene has CDR1 SNHLY and CDR2 FYNNEI. The CDR3 is 11 residues long. Deletions cut 8 bases from V and 4 bases from J, with 8 bases between. The chain's CDR3 is CASGAFTEAFF. DNA of the CDR3: TGTGCCAGCGGGGCTTTCACTGAAGCTTTCTTT.

J is TRBJ2-1 and V is TRBV10-2, with 14 bases aligning to TRBD2. V lost 6 bases, J lost 9 bases, and 10 bases stayed unmatched. The CDR3 extends over 16 amino acids. Germline CDR1 and CDR2: WSHSY and SAAADI. The CDR3 sequence: CASRAQGLAGGSEQFF. The CDR3, as DNA: TGCGCCAGCAGGGCCCAAGGACTAGCGGGGGGCAGTGAGCAGTTCTTC.

J is TRBJ1-1 and V is TRBV7-9; D unresolved. V shed 3 bases and J shed 1 base, with 9 bases lying between them. This CDR3 spans 14 amino acids. The germline CDR1 and CDR2 sequences are SEHNR and FQNEAQ (reference sequence). The CDR3 here is CASSFGLTNTEAFF. CDR3 sequence (DNA): TGTGCCAGCAGCTTTGGGCTAACGAACACTGAAGCTTTCTTT.

This clone has a count of ten or more. This chain links TRBV14 with TRBJ1-2, with 8 bases identical to TRBD1. The CDR3 has 15 amino acids. The V segment lost 1 base and the J segment 4 bases; nucleotides outside the gene matches: 5. Germline V gene data show CDR1 as SGHDN and CDR2 as FVKESK. The CDR3 DNA reads as TGTGCCAGCAGCCAAGCCGGACAGGGAGGCTATGGCTACACCTTC. As protein: CASSQAGQGGYGYTF.

This chain uses TRBV27 with TRBJ1-5, with 7 positions matching TRBD1. V lost 8 bases and J lost 4; bases outside the gene matches: 8. Germline V CDR1 and CDR2: MNHEY, SMNVEV (reference sequence). CDR3 size: 14 residues. Here the CDR3 reads CASSDRKVNQPQHF. CDR3 nucleotides: TGTGCCAGCTCGGACAGGAAGGTAAATCAGCCCCAGCATTTT.

V gene TRBV7-3 combines with J gene TRBJ1-3; 8 positions match TRBD1. The CDR3 has 15 amino acids. The germline CDR1 and CDR2 sequences are SGHTA and FQGTGA. V trimming: 5 bases; J trimming: 2 bases; junction bases outside the gene matches: 5. This CDR3 is CASSISQGAGNTIYF. The CDR3 DNA follows: TGTGCCAGCAGCATCTCACAGGGGGCTGGAAACACCATATATTTT. Full variable domain (missing parts from reference TRBV7-3 and TRBJ1-3): GAGVSQTPSNKVTEKGKYVELRCDPISGHTALYWYRQSLGQGPEFLIYFQGTGAADDSGLPNDRFFAVRPEGSVSTLKIQRTERGDSAVYLCASSISQGAGNTIYFGEGSWLTVV.

The rearrangement joins TRBV12-5 to TRBJ2-3; tentatively, D is TRBD2 (6 bases). The CDR3 runs 13 residues. Germline V lookup: CDR1 LGHNT, CDR2 FRNRAP. V was pared by 8 bases and J by 6 bases, with 15 bases between. The CDR3 bases are TGTGCTAGTAACGGCGGGGCCAGGGATACGCAGTATTTT. Its translation: CASNGGARDTQYF.

The V gene is TRBV6-4, the J gene TRBJ2-1; D is perhaps TRBD1 (6 bases). V was cut by 1 base and J by 7 bases, with 8 bases left in between. This CDR3 is 13 amino acids long. CDR1 is MRHNA and CDR2 is SNTAGT in the germline V gene. The CDR3 DNA follows: TGTGCCAGCAGTGACTGGACAGATAATGAGCAGTTCTTC. Protein product: CASSDWTDNEQFF.

The chain combines TRBV12-3 or TRBV12-4 with TRBJ1-3; tentative D call: TRBD1 (6 bases). The CDR3 spans 13 residues. V was pared by 3 bases and J by 7 bases, with 10 bases between. The CDR3 bases are TGTGCCAGCAGTTTCACAGGGCTGAACACCATATATTTT. Protein product: CASSFTGLNTIYF.